One and the same sample provided the 19 T cell receptor beta chains below, sequenced in a study of blood T cell repertoires in COVID-19. Here immunoSEQ multiplex PCR was the method, and the copy in TCRdb shows in-frame clones only, minus some. Altogether more than 120,000 clones are present, over 70% being singletons, with the ten largest covering 3.5% to 5%. The sample taken for sequencing was PBMCs or T cells enriched from blood (not recorded which). The source is a man aged 45-65 years in a cohort exposed to, infected with or recovered from COVID-19 (not recorded which).

This clone was recorded once. The J gene is TRBJ2-3, the V gene TRBV19; 12 positions match TRBD2. Germline V gene data show CDR1 as LNHDA and CDR2 as SQIVND (reference sequence). The CDR3 contains 16 residues. Losses at the gene ends were 6 bases for V and 6 bases for J; bases not matched to a gene: 10. In nucleotides, the CDR3 is TGTGCCAGTAGAACGACTAGCGGGGGATTTGGGGATACGCAGTATTTT. Protein sequence: CASRTTSGGFGDTQYF.

The gene calls are TRBV30 and TRBJ2-7; D unclear. CDR1 and CDR2 (germline): GTSNPN, SVGIG (reference sequence). The CDR3 is 13 amino acids. Trimming left V 0 bases short and J 3 bases short, with 9 bases between. The CDR3 DNA is TGTGCCTGGAGTGTGGGCCGCAGCTACGAGCAGTACTTC. Its translation is CAWSVGRSYEQYF.

The V and J genes are TRBV4-3 and TRBJ1-4; 8 bases are a match to TRBD1. V was pared by 1 base and J by 13 bases, with 14 bases of the junction left unmatched. The germline V gene has CDR1 LGHNA and CDR2 YSLEER. The CDR3 extends over 16 amino acids. The CDR3, as DNA: TGCGCCAGCAGCCAAGGGGTACAGGGACAGGCCGTCCCACTGTTTTTT. Amino acid sequence: CASSQGVQGQAVPLFF.

The chain employs TRBV19 and TRBJ2-3; tentative D call: TRBD2 (6 bases). From germline, CDR1 is LNHDA and CDR2 SQIVND (reference sequence). This CDR3 spans 15 amino acids. The V end was cut by 5 bases, the J end by 1 base, with 13 bases between. CDR3 residues: CASSPGGGGTDTQYF. CDR3 DNA: TGTGCCAGTAGTCCCGGGGGAGGAGGCACAGATACGCAGTATTTT.

V gene TRBV19 combines with J gene TRBJ2-7; 9 bases line up with TRBD1. The CDR3 has 13 amino acids. The germline V gene encodes CDR1 LNHDA and CDR2 SQIVND (reference sequence). The trim removed 8 bases at V and 5 bases at J, leaving 7 bases unmatched. The CDR3 region has the DNA TGTGCCAGTGGCGGGACAGGGCGGAACGAGCAGTACTTC. Amino acid sequence: CASGGTGRNEQYF.

In the case of this clone: Other DNA sequences in the sample encode the same CDR3. V usage is TRBV19 and J usage is TRBJ2-7; D ambiguous. Germline CDR1 reads LNHDA; CDR2 reads SQIVND (reference sequence). Trimming took off 0 bases at V and 3 bases at J, with 6 bases between the two ends. The CDR3 extends over 13 amino acids. CDR3 nucleotide sequence: TGTGCCAGTAGTATAGACCGGAGCTACGAGCAGTACTTC. It yields the protein CASSIDRSYEQYF.

The chain carries TRBV9 and TRBJ1-2; no clear D. V dropped 4 bases and J dropped 4 bases, with 14 bases sitting between them. The CDR3 is 14 residues long. CDR1 and CDR2 from the germline V gene are SGDLS and YYNGEE. CDR3 DNA: TGTGCCAGCAGCTTAAACGGGATTCTCTATGGCTACACCTTC. Amino acids: CASSLNGILYGYTF.

The CDR3 sequence is CASSITGGRAKNIQYF. The DNA for the CDR3 is TGTGCCAGCAGCATCACAGGGGGACGAGCCAAAAACATTCAGTACTTC. The chain uses TRBV11-2 and TRBJ2-4; 8 bases map to TRBD1. In germline, CDR1 is SGHAT, CDR2 FQNNGV. This CDR3 contains 16 residues. V lost 5 bases and J lost 0; bases outside the gene matches: 6.

This chain links TRBV6-5 with TRBJ1-3, with D perhaps TRBD1 (6 bases). V lost 6 bases and J 7 bases, leaving 19 bases between the germline ends. Germline V lookup: CDR1 MNHEY, CDR2 SVGAGI. The CDR3 runs to 15 residues. Here the CDR3 DNA reads TGTGCCAGCAGCCGTCAGACAGGCACCCGGAACACCATATATTTT. Protein product: CASSRQTGTRNTIYF.

The chain carries TRBV18 and TRBJ1-5; D gene ambiguous. Germline V lookup: CDR1 KGHSH, CDR2 LQKENI. The CDR3 runs to 14 residues. Trimming shortened V by 0 bases and J by 7 bases, and 10 bases separated the two germline ends. The CDR3 spells CASSPPPGGQPQHF. DNA of the CDR3: TGTGCCAGCTCACCACCACCGGGAGGACAGCCCCAGCATTTT.

The V and J genes are TRBV5-1 and TRBJ1-6, with 8 bases identical to TRBD1. The CDR3 contains 17 residues. Germline loops: CDR1 SGHRS, CDR2 YFSETQ. J was trimmed by 3 bases and V by 0 bases; bases with no gene match: 5. CDR3 nucleotide sequence: TGCGCCAGCAGCTTGGTGGCAGGGGGCGACTATAATTCACCCCTCCACTTT. Its translation: CASSLVAGGDYNSPLHF.

CDR3 sequence reads: CASTEGLAGDEQYF. CDR3 DNA sequence: TGTGCCAGCACCGAGGGACTAGCGGGAGACGAGCAGTACTTC. The chain has TRBV6-5 and TRBJ2-7; 14 bases are shared with TRBD2. The CDR3 has 14 amino acids. Per germline, CDR1 MNHEY and CDR2 SVGAGI. V lost 7 bases, J lost 5 bases, and 4 bases stayed unmatched.

The gene calls are TRBV4-3 and TRBJ1-3, with D hard to call. Germline V gives CDR1 LGHNA, CDR2 YSLEER. The CDR3 consists of 17 residues. V was shortened by 0 bases and J by 4 bases, with 16 bases between the two germline ends. CDR3 region: CASSQELTASIGNTIYF. The DNA of the CDR3 is TGCGCCAGCAGCCAAGAATTAACAGCATCTATCGGAAACACCATATATTTT.

This clone was counted a few times. This rearrangement joins TRBV9 to TRBJ2-7; a possible D gene is TRBD1 (6 bases). CDR3 length: 15 residues. V was trimmed by 4 bases and J by 0 bases, leaving 14 bases between them. Germline V lookup: CDR1 SGDLS, CDR2 YYNGEE. CDR3 protein: CASSPRGVTSYEQYF. CDR3 nucleotide sequence: TGTGCCAGCAGCCCCAGGGGAGTTACCTCCTACGAGCAGTACTTC. The full variable domain, completed using reference TRBV9 and TRBJ2-7, is DSGVTQTPKHLITATGQRVTLRCSPRSGDLSVYWYQQSLDQGLQFLIQYYNGEERAKGNILERFSAQQFPDLHSELNLSSLELGDSALYFCASSPRGVTSYEQYFGPGTRLTVT.

This clone showed up many times. The DNA of the CDR3 is TGTGCCAGCAGCCAAGATAAGCGGGGGGGGTCGGATACGCAGTATTTT. Translated, it gives CASSQDKRGGSDTQYF. This sequence joins TRBV4-2 and TRBJ2-3, with 10 bases matching TRBD2. The CDR3 is 16 amino acids. J was trimmed by 6 bases and V by 0 bases; bases with no gene match: 6. Looked up from germline, CDR1 is LGHNA and CDR2 is YNFKEQ.

This clone was counted between two and nine times. This chain links TRBV15 with TRBJ1-4; 8 nucleotides line up with TRBD1. The CDR3 has 13 amino acids. The germline gives CDR1 LNHNV, CDR2 YYDKDF (reference sequence). V lost 7 bases, J lost 8 bases, and 6 bases stayed unmatched. The CDR3 DNA sequence: TGTGCCACCACAGGGGGCGTGAGAGAAAAACTGTTTTTT. This gives the protein CATTGGVREKLFF.

V usage is TRBV7-8 and J usage is TRBJ1-1; D is ambiguous. This CDR3 comprises 13 residues. V was shortened by 1 base and J by 6 bases, with 9 bases between the two germline ends. Germline CDR1 reads SGHVS; CDR2 reads FQNEAQ. The CDR3 DNA follows: TGTGCCAGCAGCTTAGGAGGGCTGGCTGAAGCTTTCTTT. It codes for CASSLGGLAEAFF.

This clone was seen just once. The chain has TRBV11-2 and TRBJ2-1; D not certain. The germline V gene encodes CDR1 SGHAT and CDR2 FQNNGV. The CDR3 loop spans 15 amino acids. V lost 1 base and J lost 4, with 11 bases in between. Here the CDR3 reads CASSLGRGGYNEQFF. In DNA form, the CDR3 reads TGTGCCAGCAGCTTAGGCCGAGGCGGTTACAATGAGCAGTTCTTC.

The V gene is TRBV12-3 or TRBV12-4, the J gene TRBJ1-5; D is unclear. The CDR3 is 12 residues long. V lost 3 bases and J lost 5, with 5 bases in between. The CDR3 DNA reads as TGTGCCAGCAGTTTGGAGGATCAGCCCCAGCATTTT. It specifies CASSLEDQPQHF.